This TCR beta chain was identified during a study of shared clonotypes between healthy human individuals. Germline assignment: CDR1 MGHRA and CDR2 YSYEKL. The CDR3 covers 16 residues. With 4 bases removed from V and 0 bases from J, the gap between germline ends came to 13 bases. In the naive CD8 group, cells lacked CD45RO and were positively selected for CCR7, so terminally differentiated effector memory CD45RA+ cells were left out. Repertoires were generated with immunoSEQ multiplex PCR, while TCRdb's copy carries only in-frame clones and drops some. The sample shows about 2 million clones, about 95% of them seen only once.

The V and J genes are TRBV4-1 and TRBJ2-1; the D is unclear. The TCR originated in a man aged 18 to 29 in good health. Sequenced sample: naive CD8+ T cells sorted from blood. The CDR3 sequence: CASSPAPISSYNEQFF. CDR3 nucleotide sequence: TGCGCCAGCAGCCCAGCTCCCATTAGCTCCTACAATGAGCAGTTCTTC.